This T cell receptor beta chain was sequenced in a study of monozygotic twins with inflammatory bowel disease. Comments on this clonotype: As yet, its antigen is unknown.

TCR libraries were prepared from around 3.5 ug total RNA each. The template switching step added UMIs that contained a 6-nucleotide sample barcode. TCRdb reprocessed the 5' RACE reads and stores each CDR3 protein as one record, lacking DNA. Its clone listing holds approximately 150,000 distinct CDR3 sequences. The CDR3 spans 12 residues. In germline, CDR1 is MNHEY, CDR2 SVGEGT. Whole-study findings and limits: Healthy co-twins exceeded IBD patients in TCRbeta diversity as measured by inverse Simpson.

One blood sample of approximately 2.7 ml was taken from each donor. V usage is TRBV6-2 or TRBV6-3 and J usage is TRBJ2-2; the D call of TRBD1 rests on TCRdb alone, since no DNA is present to check it. The receptor's source is a human donor with ulcerative colitis or Crohn's disease, or a healthy co-twin of an affected twin (not recorded which). Source material: blood. The CDR3 spells CASSSPPGELFF.